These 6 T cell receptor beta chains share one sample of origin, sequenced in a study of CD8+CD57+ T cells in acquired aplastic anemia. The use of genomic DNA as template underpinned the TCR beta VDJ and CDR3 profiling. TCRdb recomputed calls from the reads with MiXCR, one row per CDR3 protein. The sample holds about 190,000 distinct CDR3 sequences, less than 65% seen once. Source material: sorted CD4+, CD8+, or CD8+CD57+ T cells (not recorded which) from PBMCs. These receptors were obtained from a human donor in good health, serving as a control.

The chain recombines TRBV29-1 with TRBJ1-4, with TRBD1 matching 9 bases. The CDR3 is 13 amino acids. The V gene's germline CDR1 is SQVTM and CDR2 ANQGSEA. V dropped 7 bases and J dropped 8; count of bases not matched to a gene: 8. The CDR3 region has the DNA TGCAGCGCCCGGGACAGGGAGGGGGAAAAACTGTTTTTT. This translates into CSARDREGEKLFF. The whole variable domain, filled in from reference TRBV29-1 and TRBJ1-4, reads SAVISQKPSRDICQRGTSLTIQCQVDSQVTMMFWYRQQPGQSLTLIATANQGSEATYESGFVIDKFPISRPNLTFSTLTVSNMSPEDSSIYLCSARDREGEKLFFGSGTQLSVL.

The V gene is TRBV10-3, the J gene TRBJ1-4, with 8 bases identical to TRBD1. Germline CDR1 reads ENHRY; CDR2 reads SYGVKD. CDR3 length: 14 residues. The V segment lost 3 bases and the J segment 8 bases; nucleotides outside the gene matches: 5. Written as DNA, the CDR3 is TGTGCCATCAGTGATTCGAGGACAGGGGAAAAACTGTTTTTT. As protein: CAISDSRTGEKLFF.

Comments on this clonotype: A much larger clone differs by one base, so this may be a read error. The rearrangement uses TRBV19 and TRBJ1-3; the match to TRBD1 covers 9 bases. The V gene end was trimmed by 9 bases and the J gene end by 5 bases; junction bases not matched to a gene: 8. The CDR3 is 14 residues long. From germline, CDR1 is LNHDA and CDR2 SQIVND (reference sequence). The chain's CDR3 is CASSPGTGRNTIYF. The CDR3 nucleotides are TGTGCCAGCAGCCCCGGGACAGGGAGAAACACCATATATTTT.

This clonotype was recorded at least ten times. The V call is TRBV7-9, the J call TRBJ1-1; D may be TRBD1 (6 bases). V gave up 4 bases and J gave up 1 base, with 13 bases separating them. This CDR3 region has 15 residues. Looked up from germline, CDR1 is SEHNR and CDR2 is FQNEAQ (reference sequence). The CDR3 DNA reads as TGTGCCAGCAGCTCCGGGGGCTCGACGAACACTGAAGCTTTCTTT. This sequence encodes CASSSGGSTNTEAFF.

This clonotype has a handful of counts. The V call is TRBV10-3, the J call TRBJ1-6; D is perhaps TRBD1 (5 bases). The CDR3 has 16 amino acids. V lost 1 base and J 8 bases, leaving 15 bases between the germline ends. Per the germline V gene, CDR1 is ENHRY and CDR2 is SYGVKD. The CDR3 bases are TGTGCCATCAGTGAGTGGGTAGGGACTCCGGATTCACCCCTCCACTTT. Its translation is CAISEWVGTPDSPLHF.

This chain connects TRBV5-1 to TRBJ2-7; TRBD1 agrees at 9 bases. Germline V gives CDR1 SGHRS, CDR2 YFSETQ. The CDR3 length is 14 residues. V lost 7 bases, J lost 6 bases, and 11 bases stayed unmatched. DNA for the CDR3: TGCGCCAGCCGTGGACAGGGGACTCTCTCCGAGCAGTACTTC. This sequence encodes CASRGQGTLSEQYF.